The present T cell receptor (beta chain) was sequenced within a study of blood T cell repertoires in COVID-19. Turning to the study itself: Samples taken during acute and convalescent COVID-19 were collected in the United States, Italy and Spain. PBMCs, B-cell-depleted T cells, or T cells were the source of the cDNA or gDNA that made up the material.

Seattle patient enrollment occurred during active infection, with longitudinal follow-up thereafter. This clone was counted between two and nine times. CDR3 size: 15 residues. The germline V gene encodes CDR1 SGHAT and CDR2 FQNNGV. V shed 4 bases and J shed 7 bases, with 14 bases lying between them. Per the original data handling: Reference gene primer amplification gave nucleated cell count estimates. Produced via immunoSEQ multiplex PCR; TCRdb's table is partial and in-frame only. D and trimming were read from the DNA, whereas the V and J calls and clone size are those reported in that table. The data contain some 48,000 clones, 93% of them singletons.

Sequenced sample: peripheral blood. V is TRBV11-2 and J is TRBJ1-6; weak D call: TRBD1 (5 bases). The clonotype originates from a man aged 60 to 75 with COVID-19, enrolled during active disease. The CDR3 sequence is CASSSLVGLNSPLHF. In DNA form, the CDR3 reads TGTGCCAGCAGCTCCCTAGTGGGGCTAAATTCACCCCTCCACTTT.